This T cell receptor (beta chain) was sequenced for a study of response to subunit inactivated influenza vaccine. General study findings and limits: Each seasonal influenza vaccination recruits few new T cells, the authors suggested.

J lost 9 bases, V lost 5 bases, and 7 bases had no gene match. There are 13 residues in the CDR3. CDR1 and CDR2 (germline): SGHTA, FQGNSA. TCRdb recomputed calls from the RT-PCR reads with MiXCR, one row per CDR3 protein. The table records about 570,000 distinct CDR3 sequences, roughly 12% of them present only once. This clonotype was detected a few times. What it binds is not known. The sequence was collected from a man aged 50-59 years who received an inactivated influenza vaccine. The specimen was PBMCs from blood, collected on the day of vaccination. V and J are TRBV7-2 and TRBJ2-3, with 8 positions matching TRBD2. The CDR3 DNA follows: TGTGCCAGCAGCAAGAGCGGGGGTGAAACGCAGTATTTT. Translated, it gives CASSKSGGETQYF.